This entry concerns a single T cell receptor (beta chain). Amplification of TCR beta CDR3 regions used RNA as the template. HTBI primers were employed in a first-round RT-PCR of the TCR CDR3. TCRdb re-called the multiplex PCR reads through MiXCR, storing one row per CDR3 protein. Seen here are about 600,000 distinct CDR3 sequences, 16% observed once, and the top ten hold 3% to 4%. CDR3 length equals 17 residues. V shed 4 bases and J shed 3 bases, with 23 bases lying between them. CDR1 is DFQATT and CDR2 is SNEGSKA in the germline V gene (reference sequence). These data belong to a study of T cells in Graves' hyperthyroidism and ophthalmopathy. Study-wide background: Pretreatment peripheral blood was obtained at initial diagnosis.

The chain has TRBV20-1 and TRBJ2-3, with D possibly matching TRBD2 (6 bases). The material sequenced was blood. The clonotype was recovered from a woman aged 40 to 49 with Graves' ophthalmopathy. CDR3 nucleotide sequence: TGCAGTGCTAACCCGGGCGGGGCCGCCGCATTTACAGATACGCAGTATTTT. Translating gives CSANPGGAAAFTDTQYF.